A selection of T cell receptor beta chains follows, all from one sample in a study of blood T cell repertoires in COVID-19. Sequencing was performed with immunoSEQ multiplex PCR; in TCRdb, only in-frame clones are kept and a portion is missing. The sample lists approximately 140,000 clones, roughly 84% seen once, with under 7% in the top ten. Sequenced material: PBMCs or T cells enriched from blood (not recorded which). The receptors derive from a man in his forties with acute COVID-19. The CDR3 runs from the conserved cysteine through the conserved F or W. The D gene is left open where the match is weak. Where a row states a size, it is once, few, many or the class of an expanded clone; other rows omit it.

abundance	v_gene	j_gene	d_gene	CDR3aa	CDR3nt
.	TRBV27	TRBJ1-1	.	CASRETAGTEAFF	TGTGCCAGCAGGGAGACAGCTGGCACTGAAGCTTTCTTT
.	TRBV7-9	TRBJ1-1	.	CASSPGERGTTEAFF	TGTGCCAGCAGCCCCGGGGAGCGGGGGACCACTGAAGCTTTCTTT
.	TRBV5-1	TRBJ1-2	.	CASSGRTDNYGYTF	TGCGCCAGCAGCGGGAGGACGGATAATTATGGCTACACCTTC
.	TRBV2	TRBJ1-6	TRBD1	CASRDGQGTGNSPLHF	TGTGCCAGCAGGGACGGACAGGGGACCGGTAATTCACCCCTCCACTTT
few	TRBV7-9	TRBJ1-2	.	CASSLFREGYTF	TGTGCCAGCAGCTTATTCCGGGAAGGCTACACCTTC
.	TRBV7-2	TRBJ2-3	.	CASSSDWGTDTQYF	TGTGCCAGCAGCTCAGACTGGGGCACAGATACGCAGTATTTT
.	TRBV27	TRBJ2-5	.	CASSLRVGPGPGYEETQYF	TGTGCCAGCAGTTTACGGGTTGGCCCAGGACCGGGGTACGAAGAGACCCAGTACTTC
.	TRBV7-2	TRBJ2-1	.	CASSLVLGYNEQFF	TGTGCCAGCAGCTTAGTGCTAGGCTACAATGAGCAGTTCTTC
.	TRBV15	TRBJ1-1	TRBD1	CATSRGPGTGGTEAFF	TGTGCCACCAGCAGAGGGCCTGGGACAGGCGGCACTGAAGCTTTCTTT
.	TRBV30	TRBJ2-1	TRBD2	CAWSSIRTSGYNEQFF	TGTGCCTGGAGTTCCATCCGGACTAGCGGTTACAATGAGCAGTTCTTC
.	TRBV5-6	TRBJ1-5	TRBD1	CASSLSGGGQPQHF	TGTGCCAGCAGCCTATCAGGGGGCGGGCAGCCCCAGCATTTT
.	TRBV27	TRBJ2-1	TRBD1	CASSIRDRHNEQFF	TGTGCCAGCAGTATCCGGGACAGGCACAATGAGCAGTTCTTC
.	TRBV6-5	TRBJ1-3	.	CASSFGTPQSGNTIYF	TGTGCCAGCAGTTTCGGGACACCCCAATCAGGAAACACCATATATTTT
.	TRBV27	TRBJ1-6	.	CASSLAPVEPTPLHF	TGTGCCAGCAGTTTAGCCCCAGTGGAGCCGACACCCCTCCACTTT
.	TRBV5-4	TRBJ2-1	TRBD1	CASSLVGTGNEQFF	TGTGCCAGCAGCTTGGTGGGGACAGGGAATGAGCAGTTCTTC
.	TRBV10-2	TRBJ2-4	.	CASSEGVTGAKNIQYF	TGCGCCAGCAGTGAAGGTGTCACGGGGGCCAAAAACATTCAGTACTTC
.	TRBV19	TRBJ2-2	.	CASGTPLGELFF	TGTGCCAGCGGGACACCGCTCGGGGAGCTGTTTTTT
.	TRBV28	TRBJ1-5	TRBD1	CASRQQGARNQPQHF	TGTGCCAGCAGGCAACAGGGGGCGCGCAATCAGCCCCAGCATTTT
once	TRBV18	TRBJ2-7	TRBD1	CASSRFVGTASYEQYF	TGTGCCAGCTCACGATTTGTGGGGACAGCCTCCTACGAGCAGTACTTC
.	TRBV15	TRBJ1-4	.	CATSFSETNEKLFF	TGTGCCACCTCATTCAGCGAGACTAATGAAAAACTGTTTTTT
.	TRBV5-5	TRBJ2-1	.	CATSEGQGYNEQFF	TGTGCCACCTCTGAAGGCCAGGGCTACAATGAGCAGTTCTTC
.	TRBV10-1	TRBJ1-1	TRBD1	CASSESRNLNRGKGNTEAFF	TGCGCCAGCAGTGAGTCGAGAAACTTGAACAGGGGAAAGGGGAACACTGAAGCTTTCTTT
.	TRBV7-2	TRBJ2-3	TRBD2	CATFTETSGFSTSTDTQYF	TGTGCCACCTTCACCGAGACTAGCGGGTTCTCAACTAGCACAGATACGCAGTATTTT
.	TRBV2	TRBJ2-1	.	CVSSGASTYNEQFF	TGTGTCAGCAGTGGTGCGTCAACCTACAATGAGCAGTTCTTC
few	TRBV28	TRBJ2-7	.	CASSLGSGYEQYF	TGTGCCAGCAGTTTGGGAAGCGGCTACGAGCAGTACTTC
few	TRBV6-2/TRBV6-3	TRBJ1-5	TRBD1	CASSYSIESGRGNQPQHF	TGTGCCAGCAGTTACTCGATAGAATCGGGCAGGGGGAATCAGCCCCAGCATTTT
few	TRBV5-1	TRBJ2-1	.	CASSPRADEQFF	TGCGCCAGCAGCCCCAGGGCAGACGAGCAGTTCTTC
.	TRBV7-8	TRBJ2-1	TRBD1	CASSFRDRHNEQFF	TGTGCCAGCAGTTTCCGGGACAGACACAATGAGCAGTTCTTC
.	TRBV25-1	TRBJ1-1	.	CASSEQNTEAFF	TGTGCCAGCAGTGAACAGAACACTGAAGCTTTCTTT
.	TRBV6-6	TRBJ1-1	TRBD1	CASSLSGDRLEAFF	TGTGCCAGCAGTCTATCCGGGGACAGACTTGAAGCTTTCTTT
once	TRBV2	TRBJ2-6	.	CASSETLTANVLTF	TGTGCCAGCAGTGAAACTCTTACCGCCAACGTCCTGACTTTC
.	TRBV29-1	TRBJ1-1	.	CSAGGGLRTEAFF	TGCAGCGCTGGGGGAGGCCTCCGAACTGAAGCTTTCTTT
.	TRBV19	TRBJ1-2	.	CASSLQRAEVFNYGYTF	TGTGCCAGTAGTCTTCAGAGGGCAGAAGTTTTTAACTATGGCTACACCTTC
.	TRBV5-4	TRBJ1-5	TRBD1	CASSAGTGGDQPQHF	TGTGCCAGCAGCGCCGGGACAGGGGGAGATCAGCCCCAGCATTTT
.	TRBV7-9	TRBJ2-7	.	CASSGGGGASEQYF	TGTGCCAGCAGCGGAGGTGGGGGGGCCTCCGAGCAGTACTTC
few	TRBV11-2	TRBJ2-4	.	CANPRVAKNIQYF	TGTGCCAACCCAAGAGTAGCCAAAAACATTCAGTACTTC
.	TRBV4-1	TRBJ2-3	.	CASSLLEGTDTQYF	TGCGCCAGCAGCCTATTGGAGGGCACAGATACGCAGTATTTT